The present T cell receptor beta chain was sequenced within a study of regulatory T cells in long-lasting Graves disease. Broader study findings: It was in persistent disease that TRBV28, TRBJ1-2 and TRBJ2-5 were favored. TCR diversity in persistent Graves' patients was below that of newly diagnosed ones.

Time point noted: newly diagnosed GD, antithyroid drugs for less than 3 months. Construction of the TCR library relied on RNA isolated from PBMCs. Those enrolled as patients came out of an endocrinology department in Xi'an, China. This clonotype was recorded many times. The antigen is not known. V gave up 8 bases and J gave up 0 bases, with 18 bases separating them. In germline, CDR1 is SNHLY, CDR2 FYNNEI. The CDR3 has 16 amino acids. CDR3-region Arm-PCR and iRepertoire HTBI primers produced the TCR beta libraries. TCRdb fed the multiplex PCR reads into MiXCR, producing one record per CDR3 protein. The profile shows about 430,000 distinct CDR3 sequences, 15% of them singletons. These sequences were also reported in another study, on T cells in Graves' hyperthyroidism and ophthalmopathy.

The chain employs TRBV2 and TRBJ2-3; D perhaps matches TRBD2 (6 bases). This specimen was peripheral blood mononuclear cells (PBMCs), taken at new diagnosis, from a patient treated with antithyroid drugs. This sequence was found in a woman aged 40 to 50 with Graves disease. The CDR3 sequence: CASGSTSRPSTDTQYF. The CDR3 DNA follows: TGTGCCAGCGGAAGCACTAGCAGACCTAGCACAGATACGCAGTATTTT.